What follows are 32 T cell receptor beta chains derived from one specimen sequenced in a study of T cell responses to AZD1222 COVID-19 vaccine. Using immunoSEQ multiplex PCR, the repertoire was profiled, and TCRdb retains in-frame clones only, with some absent. The repertoire holds some 120,000 clones, 91% seen once, with about 2.7% in the top ten. The sample consisted of peripheral blood, taken on day 0 of AZD1222 vaccination. These receptor sequences come from an adult in good health.

V gene TRBV7-9 combines with J gene TRBJ2-2; 9 bases line up with TRBD1. V shed 5 bases, J shed 5 bases, and the junction held 15 bases outside the gene matches. There are 18 residues in the CDR3. The germline gives CDR1 SEHNR, CDR2 FQNEAQ (reference sequence). The CDR3 region has the DNA TGTGCCAGCAGCACCACGACACGGGACAGGGTTTATACCGGGGAGCTGTTTTTT. Protein product: CASSTTTRDRVYTGELFF.

The rearrangement uses TRBV5-5 and TRBJ1-1, with a possible D match to TRBD1 (5 bases). V lost 4 bases to trimming and J lost 3 bases, with 13 bases between them. The CDR3 has 14 residues. Per germline, CDR1 SGHKS and CDR2 YYEKEE (reference sequence). DNA of the CDR3: TGTGCCAGCAGCCCCCTAAGAGGGGACACTGAAGCTTTCTTT. Residues: CASSPLRGDTEAFF.

V is TRBV27 and J is TRBJ1-5; possibly TRBD1 for D (5 bases). The V gene's germline CDR1 is MNHEY and CDR2 SMNVEV (reference sequence). The CDR3 is 14 amino acids. V was pared by 3 bases and J by 5 bases, with 11 bases between. CDR3 in amino acids: CASSLAGVHQPQHF. The CDR3 nucleotides are TGTGCCAGCAGTTTGGCGGGGGTGCATCAGCCCCAGCATTTT.

The V gene is TRBV9, the J gene TRBJ2-3; D gene unclear. The germline CDR1 and CDR2 sequences are SGDLS and YYNGEE. This CDR3 has 15 residues. Between the trimmed V and J ends, which lost 0 bases and 3 bases, there was a span of 11 bases. For the CDR3, the DNA is TGTGCCAGCAGCGTAGGGCCCCTAGGGACAGATACGCAGTATTTT. The encoded protein is CASSVGPLGTDTQYF.

The gene calls are TRBV7-2 and TRBJ2-1; D is perhaps TRBD2 (6 bases). The CDR3 has 15 amino acids. Trimming cost V 4 bases and J 3 bases, with 13 bases left between them. Germline CDR1 is SGHTA and CDR2 is FQGNSA. CDR3 amino acids: CASSSFSGFYNEQFF. The CDR3 DNA reads as TGTGCCAGCAGCTCCTTTAGCGGCTTCTACAATGAGCAGTTCTTC.

This chain links TRBV4-1 with TRBJ2-5; 9 positions agree with TRBD2. Unmatched junction bases numbered 11, after V lost 1 base and J lost 5 bases. Germline V CDR1 and CDR2: MGHRA, YSYEKL. The CDR3 has 17 amino acids. The CDR3 DNA sequence: TGCGCCAGCAGCCAAGGTTCAGCTAGCGGGATCGGGGAGACCCAGTACTTC. Amino acids: CASSQGSASGIGETQYF.

The table lists this clone with a count of one. The V and J genes are TRBV6-5 and TRBJ2-3; no clear D gene. CDR1 and CDR2 from the germline V gene are MNHEY and SVGAGI. The CDR3 runs 16 residues. Trimming stripped 2 bases from V and 2 bases from J, with 14 bases between. The CDR3 DNA is TGTGCCAGCAGTTACGCGGCTGCCCATAACACAGATACGCAGTATTTT. As protein: CASSYAAAHNTDTQYF.

The gene calls are TRBV29-1 and TRBJ1-5; 10 bases match TRBD1. From germline, CDR1 is SQVTM and CDR2 ANQGSEA. The CDR3 has 13 amino acids. V lost 4 bases and J lost 7; bases outside the gene matches: 4. The CDR3 loop is CSVGQGAWQPQHF. The CDR3 DNA reads TGCAGCGTTGGACAGGGGGCCTGGCAGCCCCAGCATTTT.

This chain links TRBV10-1 with TRBJ1-2, with 7 bases matching TRBD1. The germline V gene has CDR1 WNHNN and CDR2 SYGVQD (reference sequence). This CDR3 has 13 residues. J gave up 3 bases and V 3 bases, and 1 base lay outside the gene matches. CDR3 loop: CASSEGTDYGYTF. CDR3 in DNA: TGCGCCAGCAGTGAAGGGACAGACTATGGCTACACCTTC.

This chain joins TRBV27 and TRBJ2-7; TRBD1 matches at 7 bases. Germline assignment: CDR1 MNHEY and CDR2 SMNVEV (reference sequence). This CDR3 comprises 14 residues. J was trimmed by 0 bases and V by 8 bases; bases with no gene match: 7. CDR3 sequence (DNA): TGTGCCAGCCAACCACAGGGGAGCTCCTACGAGCAGTACTTC. Amino acids: CASQPQGSSYEQYF.

V usage is TRBV4-3 and J usage is TRBJ1-6, with 10 bases aligning to TRBD1. The CDR3 totals 15 residues. V lost 3 bases and J lost 8; bases outside the gene matches: 4. Germline-derived CDR1 and CDR2 are LGHNA and YSLEER. The DNA of the CDR3 is TGCGCCAGCAGCCAGTGGACAGGGGGGGATTCACCCCTCCACTTT. Translated: CASSQWTGGDSPLHF.

This clone was detected once. The CDR3 coding sequence is TGTGCCAGCAGCTTAGGTGTTCACAATGAGCAGTTCTTC. Translated: CASSLGVHNEQFF. The chain links TRBV7-9 to TRBJ2-1; D call uncertain. Per germline, CDR1 SEHNR and CDR2 FQNEAQ (reference sequence). The CDR3 is 13 amino acids. V lost 1 base, J lost 5 bases, and 6 bases lay in between. The variable domain in full, with the rest retrieved from reference TRBV7-9 and TRBJ2-1, is DTGVSQNPRHKITKRGQNVTFRCDPISEHNRLYWYRQTLGQGPEFLTYFQNEAQLEKSRLLSDRFSAERPKGSFSTLEIQRTEQGDSAMYLCASSLGVHNEQFFGPGTRLTVL.

This clone is a singleton in its sample. The rearrangement links TRBV6-4 to TRBJ2-1; D is perhaps TRBD2 (6 bases). Germline CDR1 is MRHNA and CDR2 is SNTAGT. V lost 6 bases to trimming and J lost 3 bases, with 12 bases between them. The CDR3 is made up of 14 amino acids. The CDR3 protein is CASRMDYDYNEQFF. The CDR3 DNA reads TGTGCCAGCAGGATGGACTACGACTACAATGAGCAGTTCTTC.

This clone was picked up a small number of times. The rearrangement joins TRBV5-1 to TRBJ2-7, with 11 positions matching TRBD2. Germline V CDR1 and CDR2: SGHRS, YFSETQ. The V segment lost 4 bases and the J segment 0 bases; nucleotides outside the gene matches: 3. This CDR3 comprises 15 residues. This chain's CDR3 is CASSLAGGSSYEQYF. The CDR3 region has the DNA TGCGCCAGCAGCCTAGCGGGAGGAAGCTCCTACGAGCAGTACTTC.

V usage is TRBV12-3 or TRBV12-4 and J usage is TRBJ2-7; no definite D call. The CDR3 has 13 residues. The V and J ends lost 4 bases and 11 bases respectively, with 18 bases between them. CDR3 in DNA: TGTGCCAGCAGTTCAGTCTCCTCGGTCGGAGAGTACTTC. It translates to CASSSVSSVGEYF.

The chain combines TRBV19 with TRBJ1-5; no reliable D call. The V end was cut by 0 bases, the J end by 2 bases, with 11 bases between. The CDR3 consists of 16 residues. CDR1 is LNHDA, CDR2 SQIVND, per germline (reference sequence). CDR3 in amino acids: CASSIDLGHRNQPQHF. As DNA, the CDR3 is TGTGCCAGTAGTATAGATCTCGGCCATCGCAATCAGCCCCAGCATTTT.

This clone was detected only once. This chain connects TRBV15 to TRBJ2-7, with D perhaps matching TRBD1 or TRBD2 (5 bases each). There are 14 residues in the CDR3. CDR1 is LNHNV, CDR2 YYDKDF, per germline (reference sequence). Trimming pared 5 bases from V and 3 bases from J, leaving 14 bases between. This CDR3 is CATSLGTRSYEQYF. For the CDR3, the DNA is TGTGCCACCAGCTTAGGGACGAGAAGCTACGAGCAGTACTTC.

The chain joins TRBV7-2 to TRBJ2-3; TRBD2 aligns across 9 bases. This CDR3 comprises 15 residues. The V and J ends lost 4 bases and 5 bases, in that order; junction bases with no gene match: 7. CDR1 and CDR2 from the germline V gene are SGHTA and FQGNSA. This CDR3 reads CASSSRGGRGDTQYF. DNA of the CDR3: TGTGCCAGCAGCTCAAGGGGCGGGAGGGGAGATACGCAGTATTTT.

The chain's CDR3 is CASSLLLGQGTSSYEQYF. The CDR3 region has the DNA TGCGCCAGCAGCTTGCTTCTCGGACAGGGTACCAGCTCCTACGAGCAGTACTTC. The gene calls are TRBV5-1 and TRBJ2-7; 8 bases are shared with TRBD1. The CDR3 covers 18 residues. Losses at the gene ends were 1 base for V and 0 bases for J; bases not matched to a gene: 12. Germline CDR1 SGHRS, CDR2 YFSETQ.

V is TRBV6-5 and J is TRBJ1-6, with D perhaps matching TRBD1 (6 bases). The CDR3 runs 14 residues. In germline, CDR1 is MNHEY, CDR2 SVGAGI. Between the trimmed V and J ends, which lost 5 bases and 8 bases, there was a span of 13 bases. CDR3 loop: CASSPQGPHSPLHF. CDR3 coding DNA: TGTGCCAGCAGTCCACAGGGACCGCATTCACCCCTCCACTTT.

The V gene is TRBV15, the J gene TRBJ2-5, with TRBD2 identical over 7 bases. Germline CDR1 LNHNV, CDR2 YYDKDF (reference sequence). CDR3 length equals 16 residues. Germline trimming cut 0 bases from V and 2 bases from J; bases unmatched to any gene: 6. CDR3 region: CATSRDYGGSQETQYF. CDR3 nucleotides: TGTGCCACCAGCAGAGATTACGGCGGGAGTCAAGAGACCCAGTACTTC.

This clone has just a few counts. The DNA is omitted, as the CDR3 cannot be located on it reliably, and the CDR3 follows TCRdb's listing. The gene calls are TRBV13 and TRBJ1-2; no DNA check was done on the table's D call, TRBD1. The CDR3 has 12 residues if both end residues are counted. Germline lookup yields CDR1 PRHDT and CDR2 FYEKMQ (reference sequence). The CDR3 protein is CASSFGPGSFTF.

CDR3 sequence reads: CASSPGTYNNEQFF. The CDR3 region has the DNA TGTGCCAGCAGCCCCGGGACTTATAACAATGAGCAGTTCTTC. The rearrangement joins TRBV7-9 to TRBJ2-1, with a weak D call TRBD2 (6 bases). Germline V gene sequence: CDR1 SEHNR, CDR2 FQNEAQ (reference sequence). The CDR3 spans 14 residues. Trimming took off 5 bases at V and 5 bases at J, with 13 bases between the two ends.

The J gene is TRBJ2-1, the V gene TRBV4-1, with TRBD2 identical over 9 bases. The trim removed 3 bases at V and 5 bases at J, leaving 8 bases unmatched. From germline, CDR1 is MGHRA and CDR2 YSYEKL. This CDR3 is built from 16 residues. The CDR3 reads CASSHLSGRSNNEQFF. The CDR3 DNA follows: TGCGCCAGCAGCCACCTCAGCGGGAGGTCTAACAATGAGCAGTTCTTC.

The chain carries TRBV5-1 and TRBJ1-1; TRBD1 agrees at 7 bases. The length of the CDR3 is 14 residues. Germline V gene sequence: CDR1 SGHRS, CDR2 YFSETQ. The V gene end was trimmed by 4 bases and the J gene end by 4 bases; junction bases not matched to a gene: 7. The CDR3 sequence is CASSAQGTSTEAFF. CDR3 nucleotide sequence: TGCGCCAGCAGCGCACAGGGGACCTCCACTGAAGCTTTCTTT.

In DNA form, the CDR3 reads TGTGCCAGCAGGGAGGGGGGCTTCTTCCCTACGCAGTATTTT. Encoded protein: CASREGGFFPTQYF. The rearrangement joins TRBV6-5 to TRBJ2-3; D tentatively fits TRBD1 or TRBD2 (6 bases each). Germline loops: CDR1 MNHEY, CDR2 SVGAGI. This CDR3 region has 14 residues. V was cut by 6 bases and J by 8 bases, with 18 bases left in between.

The rearrangement links TRBV7-9 to TRBJ2-1; D is undetermined. The CDR3 loop spans 12 amino acids. Per germline, CDR1 SEHNR and CDR2 FQNEAQ (reference sequence). V was shortened by 3 bases and J by 11 bases, with 11 bases between the two germline ends. Here the CDR3 reads CASSFAAVKQFF. The CDR3 nucleotides read TGTGCCAGCAGCTTTGCGGCCGTAAAGCAGTTCTTC.

The chain couples TRBV19 to TRBJ1-5; maybe TRBD1 (5 bases). Trimming removed 3 bases at V and 6 bases at J, with 18 bases between. The CDR3 is 16 residues long. Germline V gives CDR1 LNHDA, CDR2 SQIVND (reference sequence). As DNA, the CDR3 is TGTGCCAGTAGTATCTCTCGACAGATAGTACCTCAGCCCCAGCATTTT. This encodes CASSISRQIVPQPQHF.

The V and J genes are TRBV6-6 and TRBJ2-1; 8 nucleotides agree with TRBD2. V lost 5 bases to trimming and J lost 2 bases; unmatched junction nucleotides: 5. The CDR3 extends over 15 amino acids. Germline CDR1 reads MNHNY; CDR2 reads SVGAGI (reference sequence). This CDR3 is CASSHRTSPYNEQFF. DNA for the CDR3: TGTGCCAGCAGTCATAGGACTAGCCCCTACAATGAGCAGTTCTTC.

The chain couples TRBV6-5 to TRBJ1-2; TRBD1 matches 7 bases. The germline gives CDR1 MNHEY, CDR2 SVGAGI. The CDR3 totals 14 residues. The J segment lost 2 bases and the V segment lost 5 bases, leaving 5 bases of the junction unmatched. CDR3 DNA: TGTGCCAGCAGTAGGGACAGTAGCAACTATGGCTACACCTTC. Protein sequence: CASSRDSSNYGYTF.

The rearrangement uses TRBV28 and TRBJ2-6, with D perhaps TRBD2 (7 bases). The germline V and J ends were trimmed by 6 bases and 0 bases, with 15 bases remaining between them. CDR3 length: 17 residues. In germline, CDR1 is MDHEN, CDR2 SYDVKM. The chain's CDR3 is CASRGGGFPSGANVLTF. The CDR3 DNA is TGTGCCAGCAGGGGAGGGGGGTTCCCCTCTGGGGCCAACGTCCTGACTTTC.

The gene calls are TRBV13 and TRBJ2-1; 9 positions agree with TRBD2. Losses at the gene ends were 2 bases for V and 5 bases for J; bases not matched to a gene: 10. This CDR3 region has 17 residues. Per germline, CDR1 PRHDT and CDR2 FYEKMQ (reference sequence). The CDR3, as DNA: TGTGCCAGCAGCTTAAGCTCCAGCGGGAGGATCAACAATGAGCAGTTCTTC. This translates into CASSLSSSGRINNEQFF.